This T cell receptor (beta chain) is from a study of identical twins. General study points: Twins shared out-of-frame alpha sequences with excess low generation probability. The models gave estimates that fell short of the out-of-frame TCR alpha sharing seen in monozygotic twins.

MiXCR was run by TCRdb on the 5' RACE reads, yielding one entry per CDR3 protein. Of 250,000 or so distinct CDR3 sequences listed, approximately 8.6% are singletons. This clonotype was counted many times. Its specificity is unknown. Another study also made use of these data, one on yellow fever vaccine responses in identical twins.

Source material: CD8+ T cells sorted from blood. The sequence derives from a woman aged 18-29 years in good health.

In DNA, the CDR3 is TGCAGCGTTGAGACCGGGGGACGTTCACCCCTCCACTTT. Translated: CSVETGGRSPLHF. The chain is built from TRBV29-1 and TRBJ1-6; weak D call: TRBD1 (5 bases). The germline CDR1 and CDR2 sequences are SQVTM and ANQGSEA. Deletions cut 3 bases from V and 9 bases from J, with 12 bases between. The CDR3 has 13 amino acids.